The clone carrying this TCR beta chain has only one observation. Its antigen is as yet unknown. The PCR employed 60 Vbeta primers together with 13 Jbeta primers. The method was immunoSEQ multiplex PCR; TCRdb's version includes in-frame clones alone and lacks a portion of them. The sample lists 190,000 or so clones; around four fifths were seen once. The sample is drawn from a study of cytomegalovirus exposure and HLA in healthy donors. Whole-study findings and limits: Productive rates of about 87% or about 30% were seen for most TCR beta V segments in an earlier analysis. When a later analysis compared HLA-associated TCR beta chains with equally common others, the HLA-associated chains turned out to be more clonally expanded and to have lower generation probabilities.

The CDR3 loop spans 19 amino acids. Trimming cost V 1 base and J 0 bases; bases outside gene matches: 9. Germline CDR1 is GTSNPN and CDR2 is SVGIG (reference sequence). The chain links TRBV30 to TRBJ2-3; TRBD2 agrees at 14 bases. The source material was PBMCs. The receptor was derived from a woman between 50 and 59 years old in good health and CMV-seropositive. For the CDR3, the DNA is TGTGCCTGGAGTGGCGGGACTAGCGGGAGTAAGGAGAGCACAGATACGCAGTATTTT. Encoded protein: CAWSGGTSGSKESTDTQYF.